This T cell receptor beta chain was captured in a study of identical twins. Study-level findings and limits: Invariant MAIT and iNKT cells could partly confound zero-insertion analyses. The abundant beta clonotypes from cord blood had fewer insertions, and memory repertoires had none of this. Twins shared beta out-of-frame sequences in excess, but this excess was weaker.

This clonotype was observed a few times. No antigen is known for it. A universal primer binding site was introduced by template switching. The final cDNA contained unique molecular identifiers. TCRdb used MiXCR to reprocess the 5' RACE reads, holding one entry per CDR3 protein. The sample carries hundreds of thousands of distinct CDR3 sequences, 11% to 15% recorded once. The CDR3 spans 12 residues. The germline V gene has CDR1 DFQATT and CDR2 SNEGSKA (reference sequence). This sequence originates from a woman aged 18 to 35 in good health. Sequenced input: memory (CD45RO+) T cells sorted from blood. V and J are TRBV20-1 and TRBJ1-1; D is undetermined. The CDR3 DNA is TGCACCCGGAGGGCCTGGGGCACTGAAGCTTTCTTT. Translating it yields CTRRAWGTEAFF.